Reported below is one T cell receptor (beta chain). The antigen is unknown. This specimen comes from a study of T-cell reconstitution after alpha-beta-depleted transplantation in children. Study-wide points: Roughly two months post-transplant, alpha-beta T cells reportedly originated from several hundred graft clones that had expanded. Counts and diversity of T cells one year after transplant came mostly from newly produced T cells.

Losses at the gene ends were 7 bases for V and 3 bases for J; bases not matched to a gene: 7. Germline values: CDR1 DFQATT, CDR2 SNEGSKA (reference sequence). This CDR3 contains 13 residues. Unique molecular identifiers were incorporated during preparation of the TCRbeta library. Using its own MiXCR run on the PCR reads, TCRdb lists one record per CDR3 protein. The table has about 600,000 distinct CDR3 sequences, roughly 24% seen once. The source was PBMCs, mostly from graft donor cells, collected 360 days after TCRalphabeta/CD19-depleted stem cell transplant. This clonotype originated in a boy under three years old who had a stem cell transplant for acute myeloid leukemia, so the T cells may come from the graft donor. This chain connects TRBV20-1 to TRBJ2-7; 9 bases are shared with TRBD1. CDR3 sequence: CSGRTGVGYEQYF. The CDR3 bases are TGCAGTGGTCGGACAGGGGTCGGCTACGAGCAGTACTTC.